What follows are 27 T cell receptor beta chains derived from one specimen sequenced in a study of T cells in localized non-small cell lung cancer (dated by TCRdb to 2019 to 2021). Libraries were constructed by the immunoSEQ multiplex PCR assay. TCRdb's version of the immuneACCESS table is confined to in-frame rearrangements and falls short of the full clone set. An unresolved V gene accounts for under half of the shortfall where checked; the remainder is of unknown origin. This sample holds 45,000 to 55,000 clones; 70% to 90% were observed only once. The biggest ten clones account for about a sixth of the sample. The sample in question was peripheral blood, obtained before any cancer treatment. These receptors were obtained from a male donor aged 60 or over with stage III squamous cell lung carcinoma.

V usage is TRBV30 and J usage is TRBJ1-4; the match to TRBD1 covers 10 bases. This CDR3 spans 13 amino acids. In germline, CDR1 is GTSNPN, CDR2 SVGIG (reference sequence). With 5 bases clipped from V and 11 bases from J, the junction kept 8 bases outside the gene matches. The CDR3 region has the DNA TGTGCCTGGCTCCGGGACAGGGGAGAGAAACTGTTTTTT. Encoded protein: CAWLRDRGEKLFF.

This clone has just a few counts. The CDR3 DNA reads as TGCGCCAGCAGCGCCGGGACTAGCGGGTTTGAGCAGTTCTTC. It translates to CASSAGTSGFEQFF. This rearrangement joins TRBV5-1 to TRBJ2-1; 12 bases match TRBD2. CDR1 SGHRS and CDR2 YFSETQ come from the germline V gene. V lost 4 bases, J lost 9 bases, and 5 bases stayed unmatched. The length of the CDR3 is 14 residues.

The rearrangement joins TRBV30 to TRBJ2-7; the D gene is possibly TRBD2 (5 bases). Germline V gene lookup returns CDR1 GTSNPN and CDR2 SVGIG (reference sequence). V gave up 3 bases and J gave up 0 bases, with 12 bases separating them. The CDR3 runs to 14 residues. The CDR3 loop reads CAWRREGASYEQYF. CDR3 nucleotides: TGTGCCTGGAGGAGAGAGGGAGCCTCCTACGAGCAGTACTTC.

The gene calls are TRBV25-1 and TRBJ2-5; TRBD1 or TRBD2 may be the D gene (5 bases each). V was cut by 3 bases and J by 4 bases, with 21 bases left in between. Germline V gene sequence: CDR1 MGHDK, CDR2 SYGVNS. This CDR3 is built from 17 residues. The DNA for the CDR3 is TGTGCCAGCAGTGATCCTTACGAGGGGAAGTTGATAGAGACCCAGTACTTC. Amino acid sequence: CASSDPYEGKLIETQYF.

The rearrangement links TRBV5-4 to TRBJ1-4; D remains ambiguous. CDR1 is SGHNT, CDR2 YYREEE, per germline (reference sequence). The CDR3 loop spans 13 amino acids. Deletions cut 3 bases from V and 6 bases from J, with 9 bases between. The CDR3 region is CASSSGLDEKLFF. The CDR3 nucleotides read TGTGCCAGCAGCTCCGGACTAGATGAAAAACTGTTTTTT.

This sequence joins TRBV5-1 and TRBJ2-2; D possibly corresponds to TRBD1 (6 bases). V lost 4 bases and J 4 bases, leaving 14 bases between the germline ends. This CDR3 is built from 15 residues. CDR1 is SGHRS, CDR2 YFSETQ, per germline. The CDR3 coding sequence is TGCGCCAGCAGCGTTGGAACAGGGCCCACCGGGGAGCTGTTTTTT. It specifies CASSVGTGPTGELFF.

In nucleotides, the CDR3 is TGCGCCAGCAGCTTTTCAGGCAATCAGCCCCAGCATTTT. Translation gives CASSFSGNQPQHF. The chain couples TRBV5-1 to TRBJ1-5; no clear D gene. V was pared by 2 bases and J by 2 bases, with 5 bases between. The V gene's germline CDR1 is SGHRS and CDR2 YFSETQ. CDR3 size: 13 residues.

This clone was observed once. The chain links TRBV9 to TRBJ2-1; tentative D call: TRBD2 (5 bases). The CDR3 consists of 16 residues. The germline V and J ends were trimmed by 4 bases and 2 bases, with 16 bases remaining between them. From germline, CDR1 is SGDLS and CDR2 YYNGEE. The CDR3 sequence: CASSYGPGSAYNEQFF. The CDR3 coding sequence is TGTGCCAGCAGCTACGGACCGGGGAGCGCCTACAATGAGCAGTTCTTC.

The gene calls are TRBV18 and TRBJ2-7; 8 bases are shared with TRBD2. Germline V gene sequence: CDR1 KGHSH, CDR2 LQKENI. This CDR3 has 15 amino acids. V lost 5 bases to trimming and J lost 6 bases; unmatched junction nucleotides: 12. CDR3 in amino acids: CASSTPGTSLFEQYF. In DNA, the CDR3 is TGTGCCAGCTCAACCCCCGGGACTAGTCTTTTCGAGCAGTACTTC.

The V and J genes are TRBV27 and TRBJ2-1; 14 bases line up with TRBD2. Germline-derived CDR1 and CDR2 are MNHEY and SMNVEV (reference sequence). Unmatched junction bases numbered 4, after V lost 3 bases and J lost 9 bases. This CDR3 is built from 15 residues. CDR3 residues: CASSFGTSGSGEQFF. DNA for the CDR3: TGTGCCAGCAGTTTTGGGACTAGCGGGAGTGGTGAGCAGTTCTTC.

The gene calls are TRBV19 and TRBJ1-4; tentatively, D is TRBD1 (6 bases). The germline V gene has CDR1 LNHDA and CDR2 SQIVND (reference sequence). V dropped 8 bases and J dropped 0 bases, with 10 bases sitting between them. The CDR3 is 14 residues long. CDR3: CASWTASTNEKLFF. DNA of the CDR3: TGTGCCAGTTGGACAGCCTCAACTAATGAAAAACTGTTTTTT. Together with reference TRBV19 and TRBJ1-4, the CDR3 gives the full variable domain: DGGITQSPKYLFRKEGQNVTLSCEQNLNHDAMYWYRQDPGQGLRLIYYSQIVNDFQKGDIAEGYSVSREKKESFPLTVTSAQKNPTAFYLCASWTASTNEKLFFGSGTQLSVL.

The chain has TRBV13 and TRBJ1-4; no definite D call. Germline CDR1 and CDR2: PRHDT and FYEKMQ (reference sequence). V was pared by 0 bases and J by 7 bases, with 12 bases between. The CDR3 has 15 amino acids. CDR3 amino acids: CASSLGDRAGEKLFF. For the CDR3, the DNA is TGTGCCAGCAGCTTAGGGGACCGGGCAGGTGAAAAACTGTTTTTT.

CDR3 in amino acids: CASSPGWANQPQHF. DNA of the CDR3: TGTGCCAGCAGCCCCGGTTGGGCCAATCAGCCCCAGCATTTT. This chain connects TRBV27 to TRBJ1-5; D unclear. V was trimmed by 6 bases and J by 3 bases, leaving 12 bases between them. The CDR3 extends over 14 amino acids. Germline V CDR1 and CDR2: MNHEY, SMNVEV (reference sequence).

The CDR3 nucleotides are TGTGCCAGCAGCTTAGAGGGGTCTACCTACAATGAGCAGTTCTTC. It encodes CASSLEGSTYNEQFF. The chain joins TRBV7-6 to TRBJ2-1; D perhaps matches TRBD1 (5 bases). The CDR3 extends over 15 amino acids. Trimming took off 1 base at V and 2 bases at J, with 9 bases between the two ends. Per germline, CDR1 SGHVS and CDR2 FNYEAQ.

The genes are TRBV5-4 and TRBJ2-3; TRBD2 agrees at 14 bases. Germline-derived CDR1 and CDR2 are SGHNT and YYREEE (reference sequence). After removal of 5 bases from V and 4 bases from J, the junction contained 9 bases not matched to a gene. CDR3 length: 17 residues. CDR3 nucleotides: TGTGCCAGCAGTTCCGGGACTAGCGGGAGACTGGCAGATACGCAGTATTTT. It encodes CASSSGTSGRLADTQYF.

As to this clone: One end of the junction fails to match germline, which may point to a read error. The same CDR3 also results from other DNA sequences found in this sample. The chain carries TRBV20-1 and TRBJ1-1; D unresolved. This CDR3 contains 11 residues. Germline lookup yields CDR1 DFQATT and CDR2 SNEGSKA (reference sequence). The CDR3 DNA reads as TGCAGTCAACGGGAGAACACTGAAGCCTTCTTT. Translation gives CSQRENTEAFF.

In its sample, this clone was seen a few times. This sequence joins TRBV4-1 and TRBJ2-5, with 10 positions matching TRBD1. V lost 4 bases, J lost 5 bases, and 7 bases stayed unmatched. Germline assignment: CDR1 MGHRA and CDR2 YSYEKL. This CDR3 region has 15 residues. This chain's CDR3 is CASSPEGQGRETQYF. The CDR3 DNA sequence: TGCGCCAGCAGCCCAGAGGGACAGGGGAGGGAGACCCAGTACTTC.

The CDR3 nucleotides are TGTGCCAGCAGCATTCGACTAGCGGCGAGCACAGATACGCAGTATTTT. Translation: CASSIRLAASTDTQYF. The rearrangement links TRBV7-2 to TRBJ2-3, with 9 bases matching TRBD2. V lost 5 bases and J lost 0; bases outside the gene matches: 6. Per germline, CDR1 SGHTA and CDR2 FQGNSA. The CDR3 has 16 residues.

The V call is TRBV6-5, the J call TRBJ2-7; 12 nucleotides agree with TRBD1. The V segment lost 6 bases and the J segment 4 bases; nucleotides outside the gene matches: 7. The CDR3 is 15 amino acids. Germline CDR1 MNHEY, CDR2 SVGAGI. The CDR3 spells CASSAGTGGMYEQYF. The CDR3 DNA reads TGTGCCAGCAGCGCCGGGACAGGGGGCATGTACGAGCAGTACTTC.

The gene calls are TRBV6-5 and TRBJ1-2, with D maybe TRBD1 (5 bases). With 8 bases removed from V and 8 bases from J, the gap between germline ends came to 18 bases. From germline, CDR1 is MNHEY and CDR2 SVGAGI. The CDR3 runs 13 residues. CDR3: CASGGLKGIGYTF. The CDR3 DNA reads as TGTGCCAGCGGGGGACTTAAAGGGATCGGCTACACCTTC.

The table lists this clone with a few counts. The chain couples TRBV10-1 to TRBJ1-2, with unresolved D. Germline lookup yields CDR1 WNHNN and CDR2 SYGVQD (reference sequence). Trimming cost V 8 bases and J 3 bases, with 7 bases left between them. The length of the CDR3 is 11 residues. CDR3 nucleotide sequence: TGCGCCAGCCCTCGAGACTATGGCTACACCTTC. Translating it yields CASPRDYGYTF.

This clone has just one count. V gene TRBV6-6 combines with J gene TRBJ2-5, with 8 nucleotides matching TRBD1. Germline loops: CDR1 MNHNY, CDR2 SVGAGI (reference sequence). The CDR3 loop spans 15 amino acids. The J segment lost 1 base and the V segment lost 6 bases, leaving 7 bases of the junction unmatched. The CDR3 bases are TGTGCCAGCAGCGGTACTGGACAGGGCCAAGAGACCCAGTACTTC. Residues: CASSGTGQGQETQYF.

The V call is TRBV7-2, the J call TRBJ2-2; maybe TRBD1 (5 bases). Germline V gene lookup returns CDR1 SGHTA and CDR2 FQGNSA. The CDR3 runs to 18 residues. V lost 4 bases and J 0 bases, leaving 18 bases between the germline ends. The CDR3 here is CASSWNRVTVANTGELFF. The CDR3, as DNA: TGTGCCAGCAGCTGGAATCGGGTGACAGTCGCGAACACCGGGGAGCTGTTTTTT.

The genes are TRBV9 and TRBJ2-7, with 9 bases that match TRBD1. In germline, CDR1 is SGDLS, CDR2 YYNGEE. J was trimmed by 5 bases and V by 3 bases; bases with no gene match: 12. The CDR3 has 16 amino acids. CDR3 DNA: TGTGCCAGCAGCGCATCCATTACAGGGGGCGAACACGAGCAGTACTTC. It yields the protein CASSASITGGEHEQYF. The full variable domain, in which reference TRBV9 and TRBJ2-7 provide the parts outside the CDR3, is DSGVTQTPKHLITATGQRVTLRCSPRSGDLSVYWYQQSLDQGLQFLIQYYNGEERAKGNILERFSAQQFPDLHSELNLSSLELGDSALYFCASSASITGGEHEQYFGPGTRLTVT.

V is TRBV7-6 and J is TRBJ1-2; D might be TRBD1 (5 bases). Between the trimmed V and J ends, which lost 2 bases and 8 bases, there was a span of 21 bases. The length of the CDR3 is 16 residues. From germline, CDR1 is SGHVS and CDR2 FNYEAQ. The CDR3 nucleotides are TGTGCCAGCAGCTTATCTGGAACAGGTGGGCGAGGAGGCTACACCTTC. As protein: CASSLSGTGGRGGYTF.

This clone was found once. This chain uses TRBV27 with TRBJ2-3; the D gene is possibly TRBD2 (6 bases). The CDR3 is 18 residues long. Germline lookup yields CDR1 MNHEY and CDR2 SMNVEV (reference sequence). The V gene lost 0 bases and the J gene lost 0 bases, with 16 bases spanning the gap. The CDR3 DNA sequence: TGTGCCAGCAGTTTATCGGGACTGGACGTTCTTAGCACAGATACGCAGTATTTT. Translated, it gives CASSLSGLDVLSTDTQYF.

The chain is built from TRBV7-9 and TRBJ2-5; D not resolved. The end of the DNA is better explained by TRBJ2-7, so the J call may be wrong. The length of the CDR3 is 11 residues. The germline gives CDR1 SEHNR, CDR2 FQNEAQ (reference sequence). CDR3: CASSETYEQYF. CDR3 DNA: TGTGCCAGCAGCGAGACCTACGAGCAGTACTTC.